This paragraph covers one T cell receptor beta chain sequence. Its antigen remains unidentified. This may be a read error, as it is one base from a much larger clone. Sample barcodes were added at both library ends during cDNA synthesis. Each CDR3 protein gets one entry after TCRdb re-called the 5' RACE reads with MiXCR. Seen here are hundreds of thousands of distinct CDR3 sequences, over 25% observed once, and the top ten hold around 5.6%. This specimen belongs to a study of identical twins' blood T cells. General observations from the study: Twin similarity might stem from environmental factors, not only genetics. Abundant TCRbeta CDR3s overlapped more between twins than with unrelated donors.

This CDR3 contains 13 residues. V was shortened by 10 bases and J by 8 bases, with 21 bases between the two germline ends. Germline loops: CDR1 SNHLY, CDR2 FYNNEI. Likely shared infections and vaccines: all three twin pairs were reared together. Sequencing was performed on PBMCs. The chain has TRBV2 and TRBJ2-7; D gene uncertain. The sequence was obtained from a woman aged 18-49 years in good health. The CDR3 coding sequence is TGTGCCACCGATGAGCTACAGACATCGAAGCAGTACTTC. It codes for CATDELQTSKQYF.